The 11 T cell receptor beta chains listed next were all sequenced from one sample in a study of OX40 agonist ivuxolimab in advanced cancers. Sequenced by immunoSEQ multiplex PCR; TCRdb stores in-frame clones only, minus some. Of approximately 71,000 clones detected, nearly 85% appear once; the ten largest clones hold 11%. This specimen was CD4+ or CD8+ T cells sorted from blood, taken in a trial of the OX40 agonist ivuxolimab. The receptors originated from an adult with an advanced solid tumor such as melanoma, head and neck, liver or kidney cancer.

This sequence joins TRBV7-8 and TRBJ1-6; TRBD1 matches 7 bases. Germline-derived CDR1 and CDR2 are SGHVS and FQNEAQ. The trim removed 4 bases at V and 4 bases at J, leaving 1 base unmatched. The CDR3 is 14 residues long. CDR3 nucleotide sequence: TGTGCCAGCAGCTCACAGGGGTATAATTCACCCCTCCACTTT. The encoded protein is CASSSQGYNSPLHF.

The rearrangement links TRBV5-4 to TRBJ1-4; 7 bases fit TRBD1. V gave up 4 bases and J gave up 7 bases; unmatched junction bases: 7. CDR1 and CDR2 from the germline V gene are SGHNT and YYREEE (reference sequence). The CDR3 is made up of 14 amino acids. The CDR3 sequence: CASSQAGTAEKLFF. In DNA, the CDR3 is TGTGCCAGCAGCCAAGCCGGGACAGCTGAAAAACTGTTTTTT. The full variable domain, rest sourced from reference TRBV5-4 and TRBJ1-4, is ETGVTQSPTHLIKTRGQQVTLRCSSQSGHNTVSWYQQALGQGPQFIFQYYREEENGRGNFPPRFSGLQFPNYSSELNVNALELDDSALYLCASSQAGTAEKLFFGSGTQLSVL.

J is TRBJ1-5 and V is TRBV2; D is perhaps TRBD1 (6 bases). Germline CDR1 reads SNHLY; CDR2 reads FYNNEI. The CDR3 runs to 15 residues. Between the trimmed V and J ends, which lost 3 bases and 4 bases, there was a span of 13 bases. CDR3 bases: TGTGCCAGCAGTGATGGGGCAGGGGAAAATCAGCCCCAGCATTTT. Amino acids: CASSDGAGENQPQHF.

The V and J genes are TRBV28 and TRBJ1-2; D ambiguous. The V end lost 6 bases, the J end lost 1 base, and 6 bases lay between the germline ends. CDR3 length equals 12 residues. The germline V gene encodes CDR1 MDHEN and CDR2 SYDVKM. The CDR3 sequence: CASRALNYGYTF. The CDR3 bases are TGTGCCAGCAGGGCCCTTAACTATGGCTACACCTTC.

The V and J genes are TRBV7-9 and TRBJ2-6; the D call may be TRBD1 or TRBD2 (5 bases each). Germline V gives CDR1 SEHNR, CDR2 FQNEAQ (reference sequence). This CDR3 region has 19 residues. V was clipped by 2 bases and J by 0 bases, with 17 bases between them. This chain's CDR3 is CASSLLHGGALSGANVLTF. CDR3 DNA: TGTGCCAGCAGCTTATTGCATGGGGGAGCACTCTCTGGGGCCAACGTCCTGACTTTC.

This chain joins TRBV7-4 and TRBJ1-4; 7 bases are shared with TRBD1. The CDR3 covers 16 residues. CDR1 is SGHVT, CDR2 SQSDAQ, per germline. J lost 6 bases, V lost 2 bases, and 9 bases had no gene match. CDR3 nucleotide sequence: TGTGCCAGCAGCTTAAGGGGGCGCCGCGACGATGAAAAACTGTTTTTT. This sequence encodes CASSLRGRRDDEKLFF.

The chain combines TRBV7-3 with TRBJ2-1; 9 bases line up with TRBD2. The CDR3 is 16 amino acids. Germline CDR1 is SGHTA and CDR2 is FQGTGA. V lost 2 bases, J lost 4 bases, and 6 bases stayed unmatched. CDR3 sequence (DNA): TGTGCCAGCAGCTTAGGAGGTAGCGGGGGATACAATGAGCAGTTCTTC. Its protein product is CASSLGGSGGYNEQFF.

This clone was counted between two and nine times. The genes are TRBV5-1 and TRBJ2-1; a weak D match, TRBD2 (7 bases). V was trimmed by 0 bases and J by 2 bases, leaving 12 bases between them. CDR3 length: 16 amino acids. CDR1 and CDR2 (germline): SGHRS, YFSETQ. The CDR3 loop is CASSLVWGGAYNEQFF. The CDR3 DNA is TGCGCCAGCAGCTTGGTCTGGGGGGGCGCCTACAATGAGCAGTTCTTC.

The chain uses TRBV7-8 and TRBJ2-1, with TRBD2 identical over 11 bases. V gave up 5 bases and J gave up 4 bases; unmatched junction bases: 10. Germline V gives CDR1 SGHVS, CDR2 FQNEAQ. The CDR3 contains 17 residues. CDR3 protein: CASSLQPGLADYNEQFF. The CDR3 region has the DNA TGTGCCAGCAGCCTACAACCGGGACTAGCGGATTACAATGAGCAGTTCTTC.

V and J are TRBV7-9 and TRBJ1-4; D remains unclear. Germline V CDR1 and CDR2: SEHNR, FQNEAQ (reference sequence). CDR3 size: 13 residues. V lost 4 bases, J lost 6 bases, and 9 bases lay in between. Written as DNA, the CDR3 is TGTGCCAGCAGCTGGGTGGCGGATGAAAAACTGTTTTTT. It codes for CASSWVADEKLFF.

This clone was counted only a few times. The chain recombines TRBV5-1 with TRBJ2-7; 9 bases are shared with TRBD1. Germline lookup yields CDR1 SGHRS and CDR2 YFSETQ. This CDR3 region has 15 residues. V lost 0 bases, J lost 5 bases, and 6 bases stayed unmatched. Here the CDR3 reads CASSLGTGGLHEQYF. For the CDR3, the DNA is TGCGCCAGCAGCTTGGGAACAGGGGGCCTCCACGAGCAGTACTTC.